This T cell receptor (beta chain) was captured by sequencing in a study of regulatory dendritic cells for organ transplantation. The CDR3 covers 16 residues. With 5 bases removed from V and 5 bases from J, the gap between germline ends came to 20 bases. Per germline, CDR1 SNHLY and CDR2 FYNNEI. A word on this clone: What it binds is not known.

Sorted subsets were CFSE-labeled and cultured roughly 5 days with allogeneic dendritic cells. CD4+ or CD8+ T cells were sorted as naive CD45RA+ or memory CD45RO+. Method: immunoSEQ multiplex PCR; TCRdb's copy keeps in-frame clones and lacks some. Of roughly 20,000 clones in the sample, approximately 85% were seen once. The chain employs TRBV2 and TRBJ2-3; D is possibly TRBD1 (5 bases). Sequencing was carried out using naive CD4+ T cells from blood cultured with regulatory dendritic cells. The sample's subset: CD45RA+ naive T cells. The sequence was collected from a human donor in good health. The CDR3 reads CASSPDRYRSGDTQYF. The CDR3 nucleotides read TGTGCCAGCAGTCCCGACAGATACCGAAGTGGAGATACGCAGTATTTT.